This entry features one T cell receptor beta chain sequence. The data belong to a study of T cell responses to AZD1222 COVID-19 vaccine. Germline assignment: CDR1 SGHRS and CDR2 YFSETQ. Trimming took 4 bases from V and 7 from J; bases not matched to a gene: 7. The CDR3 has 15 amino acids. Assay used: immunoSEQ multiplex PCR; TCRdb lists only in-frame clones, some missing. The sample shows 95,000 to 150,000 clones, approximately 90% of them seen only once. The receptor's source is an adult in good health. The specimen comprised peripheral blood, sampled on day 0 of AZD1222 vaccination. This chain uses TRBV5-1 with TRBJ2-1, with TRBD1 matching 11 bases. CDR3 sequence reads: CASSTGQGAHNEQFF. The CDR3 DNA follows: TGCGCCAGCAGCACCGGACAGGGGGCACATAATGAGCAGTTCTTC. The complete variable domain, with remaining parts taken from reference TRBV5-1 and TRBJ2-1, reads KAGVTQTPRYLIKTRGQQVTLSCSPISGHRSVSWYQQTPGQGLQFLFEYFSETQRNKGNFPGRFSGRQFSNSRSEMNVSTLELGDSALYLCASSTGQGAHNEQFFGPGTRLTVL.